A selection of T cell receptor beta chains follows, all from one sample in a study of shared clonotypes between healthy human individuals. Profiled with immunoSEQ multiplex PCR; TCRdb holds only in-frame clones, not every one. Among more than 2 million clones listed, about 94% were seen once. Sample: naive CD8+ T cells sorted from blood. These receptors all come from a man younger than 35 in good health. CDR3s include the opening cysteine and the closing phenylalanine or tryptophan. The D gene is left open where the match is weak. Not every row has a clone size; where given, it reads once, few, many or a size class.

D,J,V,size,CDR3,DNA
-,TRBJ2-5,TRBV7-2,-,CASSLVGIQETQYF,TGTGCCAGCAGCTTAGTCGGTATTCAAGAGACCCAGTACTTC
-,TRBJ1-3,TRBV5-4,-,CASSSQGWGNTIYF,TGTGCCAGCAGCTCTCAGGGGTGGGGAAACACCATATATTTT
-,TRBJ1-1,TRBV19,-,CASSIGPGPTEAFF,TGTGCCAGTAGTATAGGTCCAGGGCCCACTGAAGCTTTCTTT
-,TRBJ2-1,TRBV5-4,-,CASSFSGSLPSEQFF,TGTGCCAGCAGCTTTAGTGGGAGTCTTCCCAGTGAGCAGTTCTTC
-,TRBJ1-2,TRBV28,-,CASSFGRGIHYGYTF,TGTGCCAGCAGTTTCGGAAGGGGGATTCACTATGGCTACACCTTC
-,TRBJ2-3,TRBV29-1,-,CSVGGSADTQYF,TGCAGCGTCGGGGGCAGCGCAGATACGCAGTATTTT
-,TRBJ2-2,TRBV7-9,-,CASSPGRLAANTGELFF,TGTGCCAGCAGCCCGGGTCGATTAGCGGCGAACACCGGGGAGCTGTTTTTT
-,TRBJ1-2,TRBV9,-,CASSAQGVGDGYTF,TGTGCCAGCAGCGCACAGGGAGTGGGGGACGGCTACACCTTC
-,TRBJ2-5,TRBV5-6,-,CASSTEETQYF,TGTGCCAGCAGCACCGAAGAGACCCAGTACTTC
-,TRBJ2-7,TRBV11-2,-,CASSLRGYNEQYF,TGTGCCAGCAGCTTGAGGGGTTATAACGAGCAGTACTTC
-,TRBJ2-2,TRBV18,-,CASSPADSPGRELFF,TGTGCCAGCTCACCGGCAGACAGCCCGGGGCGGGAGCTGTTTTTT
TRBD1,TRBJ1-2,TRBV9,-,CASSVDRQGDNGYTF,TGTGCCAGCAGCGTAGATCGACAGGGCGATAATGGCTACACCTTC
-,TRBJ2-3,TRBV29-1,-,CSVVTGTDTQYF,TGCAGCGTTGTAACTGGCACAGATACGCAGTATTTT
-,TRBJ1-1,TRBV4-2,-,CASSQDATAEAFF,TGTGCCAGCAGCCAAGATGCGACAGCTGAAGCTTTCTTT
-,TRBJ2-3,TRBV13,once,CASSSYPGSTDTQYF,TGTGCCAGCAGCTCGTACCCGGGCAGCACAGATACGCAGTATTTT
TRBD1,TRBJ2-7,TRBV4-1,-,CASSPLGQGAYEQYF,TGCGCCAGCAGCCCCCTAGGGCAGGGGGCCTACGAGCAGTACTTC
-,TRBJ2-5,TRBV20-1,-,CSARGGETQYF,TGCAGTGCTAGAGGGGGGGAGACCCAGTACTTC
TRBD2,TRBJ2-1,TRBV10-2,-,CASSGYFSGASSYNEQFF,TGCGCCAGCAGTGGTTATTTTAGCGGGGCTAGCTCCTACAATGAGCAGTTCTTC
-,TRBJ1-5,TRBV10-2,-,CASSDEGSIFDSNQPQHF,TGCGCCAGCAGTGACGAGGGGTCAATATTCGATAGCAATCAGCCCCAGCATTTT
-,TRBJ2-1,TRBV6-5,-,CASSTLDGQFF,TGTGCCAGCAGTACGCTAGACGGACAGTTCTTC
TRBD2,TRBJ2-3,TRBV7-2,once,CASSSLAGAADTQYF,TGTGCCAGCAGCTCTCTAGCGGGAGCCGCAGATACGCAGTATTTT
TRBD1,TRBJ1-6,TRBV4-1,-,CASSGRQGVFDNSPLHF,TGCGCCAGCAGCGGACGACAGGGGGTGTTTGATAATTCACCCCTCCACTTT
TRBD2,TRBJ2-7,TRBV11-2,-,CASSAGGTTSEQYF,TGTGCCAGCAGCGCAGGCGGGACTACCTCCGAGCAGTACTTC
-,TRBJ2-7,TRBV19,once,CASSMGDYEQYF,TGTGCCAGTAGTATGGGGGATTACGAGCAGTACTTC
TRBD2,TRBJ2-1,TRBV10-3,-,CAISGTSGTDFPFF,TGTGCCATCAGTGGGACTAGCGGGACGGACTTCCCATTCTTC
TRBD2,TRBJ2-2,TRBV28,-,CASSAAGGETGELFF,TGTGCCAGCAGTGCAGCGGGGGGAGAGACCGGGGAGCTGTTTTTT
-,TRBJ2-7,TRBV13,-,CASSPTVTNEQYF,TGTGCCAGCAGCCCGACAGTAACGAACGAGCAGTACTTC
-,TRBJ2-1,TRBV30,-,CAWSTPGTLADHEQFF,TGTGCCTGGAGTACCCCCGGGACATTAGCAGACCATGAGCAGTTCTTC
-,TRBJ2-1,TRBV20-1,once,CSAGTLEQFF,TGCAGTGCAGGGACACTAGAGCAGTTCTTC
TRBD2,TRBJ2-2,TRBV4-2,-,CASSQDPGLAGASGELFF,TGTGCCAGCAGCCAAGACCCGGGACTAGCGGGGGCCTCCGGGGAGCTGTTTTTT
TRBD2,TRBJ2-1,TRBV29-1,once,CSVGEGIEQFF,TGCAGCGTAGGGGAGGGAATTGAGCAGTTCTTC
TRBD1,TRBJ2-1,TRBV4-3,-,CASSPAQGTGTRSYEQFF,TGCGCCAGCAGCCCCGCTCAGGGGACAGGGACCCGTAGCTATGAGCAGTTCTTC
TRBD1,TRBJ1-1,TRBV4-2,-,CASSPMGTGNTEAFF,TGTGCCAGCAGCCCAATGGGGACAGGGAACACTGAAGCTTTCTTT
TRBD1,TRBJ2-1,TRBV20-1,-,CSASGTGDFF,TGCAGTGCTTCCGGGACAGGGGACTTCTTC
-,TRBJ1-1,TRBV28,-,CASSLDRETEAFF,TGTGCCAGCAGTTTAGACCGGGAGACTGAAGCTTTCTTT
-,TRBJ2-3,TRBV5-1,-,CASSWDSASTDTQYF,TGCGCCAGCAGCTGGGACTCGGCTAGCACAGATACGCAGTATTTT
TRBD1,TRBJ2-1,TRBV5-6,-,CASSQGQWIDEQFF,TGTGCCAGCAGCCAGGGACAGTGGATCGATGAGCAGTTCTTC
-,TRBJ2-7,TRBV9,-,CASSVFRPGSYEQYF,TGTGCCAGCAGCGTATTCCGTCCAGGTAGCTACGAGCAGTACTTC